The text below deals with one TCR beta chain. The entry originates in a study of T cell changes during pregnancy in multiple sclerosis. Generated by immunoSEQ multiplex PCR, the TCRdb table keeps only in-frame clones and is missing some. This sample has about 38,000 clones; around nine tenths occur once, and the top ten carry under 0.4%. V lost 3 bases, J lost 0 bases, and 3 bases stayed unmatched. Germline V gene lookup returns CDR1 ENHRY and CDR2 SYGVKD. The CDR3 loop spans 15 amino acids. The genes are TRBV10-3 and TRBJ2-5, with 8 bases identical to TRBD2. This clonotype was sampled from a female donor in good health, enrolled as a control in a pregnancy study. This sample comprised CD4+ T cells from peripheral blood mononuclear cells, obtained after pregnancy. The CDR3 region has the DNA TGTGCCATCAGTGACTGGCGGGGGGACCAAGAGACCCAGTACTTC. Its protein product is CAISDWRGDQETQYF.